The clone carrying this T cell receptor beta chain was observed a single time. Only in-frame clones appear in the TCRdb table, and some are missing; sequencing was by immunoSEQ multiplex PCR. Of tens of thousands of clones in the sample, approximately 94% are singletons; the top ten hold about 5.5%. These data come from a study of T cell changes during pregnancy in multiple sclerosis. The origin of this receptor is a female donor with multiple sclerosis, enrolled in a pregnancy study. The sample was CD8+ T cells from peripheral blood mononuclear cells, taken before pregnancy.

The CDR3 region has the DNA TGTGCCAGCAGTGAATGGTTTCAGGAGCAGTACTTC. Amino acid sequence: CASSEWFQEQYF. The chain uses TRBV2 and TRBJ2-7; no firm D call. Deletions cut 2 bases from V and 7 bases from J, with 9 bases between. Per the germline V gene, CDR1 is SNHLY and CDR2 is FYNNEI. This CDR3 region has 12 residues.